The text below deals with one TCR beta chain. This specimen comes from a study of T-cell memory formation after mild COVID-19. A single record per CDR3 protein comes from TCRdb applying MiXCR to the 5' RACE reads. The table includes about 360,000 distinct CDR3 sequences, 10% to 15% detected once. The length of the CDR3 is 17 residues. V shed 7 bases and J shed 5 bases, with 26 bases lying between them. The clonotype originates from a man between 18 and 35 years old who had mild COVID-19 (a few samples of this study predate the infection). Cell type and time point are not known. This chain links TRBV12-3 or TRBV12-4 with TRBJ2-5, with D perhaps assigned TRBD1 or TRBD2 (7 bases each). Material: PBMCs or a T cell subset sorted from them (not recorded which). Written as DNA, the CDR3 is TGTGCCAGCACCGACCAAGCAGTAGGACTAGGGGGCGAGACCCAGTACTTC. It yields the protein CASTDQAVGLGGETQYF.